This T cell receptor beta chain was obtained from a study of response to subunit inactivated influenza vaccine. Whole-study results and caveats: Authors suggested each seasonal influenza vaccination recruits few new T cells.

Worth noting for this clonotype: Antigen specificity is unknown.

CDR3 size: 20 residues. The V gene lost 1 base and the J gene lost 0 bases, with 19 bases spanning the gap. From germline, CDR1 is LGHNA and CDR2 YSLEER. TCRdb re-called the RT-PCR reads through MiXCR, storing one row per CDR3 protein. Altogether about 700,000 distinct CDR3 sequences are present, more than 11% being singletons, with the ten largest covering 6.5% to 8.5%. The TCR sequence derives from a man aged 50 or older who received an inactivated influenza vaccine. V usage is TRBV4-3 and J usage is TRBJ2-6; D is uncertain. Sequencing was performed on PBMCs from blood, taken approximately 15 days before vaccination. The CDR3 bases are TGCGCCAGCAGCCAAGGGTTCCCCCCATATACTCCCTCTGGGGCCAACGTCCTGACTTTC. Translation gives CASSQGFPPYTPSGANVLTF.